This TCR beta chain derives from a study of cytomegalovirus exposure and HLA in healthy donors. Broader study findings: The authors later found HLA-associated TCR beta chains more clonally expanded than equally common others.

The V gene's germline CDR1 is LNHNV and CDR2 YYDKDF (reference sequence). CDR3 length: 17 residues. The germline V and J ends were trimmed by 0 bases and 3 bases, with 18 bases remaining between them. On this clone itself: As yet, its antigen is unknown.

The PCR ran on 60 Vbeta and 13 Jbeta primers. This table comes from immunoSEQ multiplex PCR, and its TCRdb copy is limited to in-frame clones, with some not included. The sample lists some 130,000 clones, 75% to 80% occurring once. The chain couples TRBV15 to TRBJ2-7; D possibly corresponds to TRBD1 (6 bases). Source material: PBMCs. The TCR comes from a woman aged 55-70 years in good health and CMV-seronegative. CDR3 amino acids: CATSRDAETGLSYEQYF. CDR3 bases: TGTGCCACCAGCAGAGATGCGGAAACAGGGTTGAGCTACGAGCAGTACTTC.